What follows are 21 T cell receptor beta chains derived from one specimen sequenced in a study of blood T cell repertoires in COVID-19 (dated by TCRdb to 2019 to 2021). Preparation of the library involved the immunoSEQ multiplex PCR assay. TCRdb took this table from immuneACCESS and kept in-frame rearrangements with V and J called. Such tables lack part of the clones; where checked against another copy, unresolved V genes explain under half of the gap, and the rest is unexplained. A total of 90,000 or so clones appear in this sample, approximately 87% of them only once. The top ten constitute under 1.2% of the sample. The source material was peripheral blood. These receptors originate from a human donor in a cohort sampled during active COVID-19.

The CDR3: CASSQGYLAGAGELFF. The CDR3 bases are TGCGCCAGCAGCCAAGGGTACCTAGCGGGAGCCGGGGAGCTGTTTTTT. The chain uses TRBV4-1 and TRBJ2-2; 10 bases align to TRBD2. Germline assignment: CDR1 MGHRA and CDR2 YSYEKL. Germline trimming cut 1 base from V and 6 bases from J; bases unmatched to any gene: 5. CDR3 length equals 16 residues.

This chain links TRBV5-1 with TRBJ1-1, with 8 bases matching TRBD1. The CDR3 extends over 14 amino acids. The junction had 7 bases not matched to a gene; V was cut back by 4 bases and J by 5 bases. CDR1 SGHRS and CDR2 YFSETQ come from the germline V gene. This CDR3 is CASSPGTGNTEAFF. As DNA, the CDR3 is TGCGCCAGCAGCCCGGGGACAGGTAATACTGAAGCTTTCTTT. The full variable domain, in which reference TRBV5-1 and TRBJ1-1 provide the parts outside the CDR3, is KAGVTQTPRYLIKTRGQQVTLSCSPISGHRSVSWYQQTPGQGLQFLFEYFSETQRNKGNFPGRFSGRQFSNSRSEMNVSTLELGDSALYLCASSPGTGNTEAFFGQGTRLTVV.

In its sample, this clone was seen a few times. The same CDR3 can be traced to other DNA sequences in this sample. The chain employs TRBV28 and TRBJ1-2; no reliable D call. V lost 2 bases, J lost 2 bases, and 6 bases lay in between. The CDR3 runs 13 residues. Germline-derived CDR1 and CDR2 are MDHEN and SYDVKM. CDR3 sequence reads: CASSLRGNYGYTF. In nucleotides, the CDR3 is TGTGCCAGCAGTTTAAGAGGGAACTATGGCTACACCTTC.

V is TRBV24-1 and J is TRBJ1-2, with TRBD1 matching 9 bases. Unmatched junction bases numbered 7, after V lost 3 bases and J lost 6 bases. Germline CDR1 reads KGHDR; CDR2 reads SFDVKD. The CDR3 has 15 amino acids. The CDR3 DNA reads as TGTGCCACCAGTGATCCTAAACAGGGGGCGCATGGCTACACCTTC. Translated: CATSDPKQGAHGYTF.

This chain uses TRBV5-4 with TRBJ2-7; 7 nucleotides line up with TRBD1. The V and J ends lost 0 bases and 5 bases, in that order; junction bases with no gene match: 8. The CDR3 extends over 15 amino acids. Germline V lookup: CDR1 SGHNT, CDR2 YYREEE (reference sequence). CDR3 protein: CASSLEGNRGNEQYF. DNA for the CDR3: TGTGCCAGCAGCTTGGAGGGGAACAGGGGCAACGAGCAGTACTTC.

The sample holds a few counts of this clone. The chain uses TRBV10-1 and TRBJ2-3; 16 positions match TRBD2. The junction had 5 bases not matched to a gene; V was cut back by 5 bases and J by 0 bases. This CDR3 is 18 amino acids long. CDR1 is WNHNN, CDR2 SYGVQD, per germline (reference sequence). This CDR3 is CASSPGTSGRGSTDTQYF. CDR3 DNA sequence: TGCGCCAGCAGTCCCGGGACTAGCGGGAGGGGGAGCACAGATACGCAGTATTTT.

This clone has a single count. V gene TRBV18 combines with J gene TRBJ2-5; the match to TRBD1 covers 7 bases. Germline V gene sequence: CDR1 KGHSH, CDR2 LQKENI. The CDR3 is made up of 15 amino acids. Germline trimming cut 2 bases from V and 4 bases from J; bases unmatched to any gene: 7. CDR3 loop: CASSPRNQGVETQYF. CDR3 DNA: TGTGCCAGCTCACCAAGGAACCAGGGGGTAGAGACCCAGTACTTC.

The table lists this clone with a count of one. This chain joins TRBV3-1 (or the pseudogene TRBV3-2) and TRBJ1-2; 10 bases line up with TRBD1. CDR3 size: 17 residues. CDR1 is LGHDT and CDR2 is YNNKEL in the germline V gene (reference sequence). V trimming: 3 bases; J trimming: 5 bases; junction bases outside the gene matches: 12. The CDR3 is CASSQLPVGTGVYGYTF. DNA of the CDR3: TGTGCCAGCAGCCAGCTCCCCGTCGGGACAGGGGTATATGGCTACACCTTC.

The rearrangement links TRBV3-1 (or the pseudogene TRBV3-2) to TRBJ2-5, with TRBD2 as a possible D gene (5 bases). The CDR3 consists of 13 residues. The germline V gene has CDR1 LGHDT and CDR2 YNNKEL (reference sequence). V was trimmed by 10 bases and J by 2 bases, leaving 14 bases between them. Written as DNA, the CDR3 is TGTGCCATCCTCGACTACCGACAAGAGACCCAGTACTTC. This encodes CAILDYRQETQYF.

The CDR3 DNA follows: TGTGCCAGTAGTATGGAGGGCCTTTTTAATGGGGCCAACGTCCTGACTTTC. This gives the protein CASSMEGLFNGANVLTF. The V call is TRBV19, the J call TRBJ2-6; tentatively, D is TRBD2 (6 bases). The CDR3 sequence is 17 residues long. Trimming cost V 3 bases and J 3 bases, with 15 bases left between them. The germline V gene encodes CDR1 LNHDA and CDR2 SQIVND (reference sequence). The full variable domain, in which reference TRBV19 and TRBJ2-6 provide the parts outside the CDR3, is DGGITQSPKYLFRKEGQNVTLSCEQNLNHDAMYWYRQDPGQGLRLIYYSQIVNDFQKGDIAEGYSVSREKKESFPLTVTSAQKNPTAFYLCASSMEGLFNGANVLTFGAGSRLTVL.

Concerning this clone: This sample includes further DNA sequences coding for the same CDR3. The chain has TRBV9 and TRBJ2-7; TRBD2 aligns across 11 bases. Trimming took 5 bases from V and 7 from J; bases not matched to a gene: 11. CDR1 is SGDLS, CDR2 YYNGEE, per germline. The CDR3 runs 15 residues. Here the CDR3 reads CASSVGGLAGDEQYF. The CDR3 DNA reads as TGTGCCAGCAGTGTTGGAGGACTAGCGGGTGATGAGCAGTACTTC.

This chain uses TRBV4-2 with TRBJ2-1; possible D gene TRBD2, 5 bases. Germline CDR1 and CDR2: LGHNA and YNFKEQ. The CDR3 sequence is 16 residues long. V dropped 0 bases and J dropped 0 bases, with 9 bases sitting between them. CDR3 amino acids: CASSQDNEGSYNEQFF. CDR3 bases: TGTGCCAGCAGCCAAGATAACGAGGGCTCCTACAATGAGCAGTTCTTC.

The gene calls are TRBV6-5 and TRBJ1-1; 8 bases map to TRBD1. Trimming cost V 0 bases and J 5 bases; bases outside gene matches: 8. This CDR3 contains 16 residues. Germline V gene sequence: CDR1 MNHEY, CDR2 SVGAGI. Here the CDR3 reads CASSYSRQGFRTEAFF. The CDR3 nucleotides are TGTGCCAGCAGTTACTCGCGACAGGGGTTTCGGACTGAAGCTTTCTTT.

The J gene is TRBJ1-1, the V gene TRBV28; D remains ambiguous. Per the germline V gene, CDR1 is MDHEN and CDR2 is SYDVKM. V dropped 2 bases and J dropped 6 bases, with 7 bases sitting between them. The CDR3 has 12 residues. CDR3: CASSLEMSEAFF. The CDR3 nucleotides read TGTGCCAGCAGTTTAGAGATGTCTGAAGCTTTCTTT.

V is TRBV19 and J is TRBJ2-7, with 15 bases identical to TRBD2. The length of the CDR3 is 15 residues. The V gene end was trimmed by 7 bases and the J gene end by 3 bases; junction bases not matched to a gene: 4. Germline assignment: CDR1 LNHDA and CDR2 SQIVND (reference sequence). The CDR3 nucleotides read TGTGCCAGTAAAAGGACTAGCGGGGGGGTCTACGAGCAGTACTTC. Its protein product is CASKRTSGGVYEQYF.

The chain combines TRBV28 with TRBJ2-2, with 7 bases fitting TRBD2. Germline V gives CDR1 MDHEN, CDR2 SYDVKM. After removal of 3 bases from V and 4 bases from J, the junction contained 5 bases not matched to a gene. This CDR3 spans 15 amino acids. The DNA of the CDR3 is TGTGCCAGCAGTTTCGGCGGGAGAATCACCGGGGAGCTGTTTTTT. This sequence encodes CASSFGGRITGELFF.

The rearrangement joins TRBV30 to TRBJ2-3; weak D call: TRBD2 (6 bases). The CDR3 covers 18 residues. CDR1 is GTSNPN and CDR2 is SVGIG in the germline V gene (reference sequence). V was clipped by 0 bases and J by 1 base, with 20 bases between them. The CDR3 sequence: CAWSVDGYSGSGTDTQYF. The CDR3 nucleotides are TGTGCCTGGAGTGTAGACGGCTATAGCGGCTCTGGCACAGATACGCAGTATTTT.

The chain links TRBV7-9 to TRBJ1-1; no reliable D call. This CDR3 spans 10 amino acids. Germline-derived CDR1 and CDR2 are SEHNR and FQNEAQ (reference sequence). CDR3 loop: CAIGVQEAFF. The DNA of the CDR3 is TGTGCTATTGGAGTCCAGGAAGCTTTCTTT. Full variable domain (remainder filled in from reference TRBV7-9 and TRBJ1-1): DTGVSQNPRHKITKRGQNVTFRCDPISEHNRLYWYRQTLGQGPEFLTYFQNEAQLEKSRLLSDRFSAERPKGSFSTLEIQRTEQGDSAMYLCAIGVQEAFFGQGTRLTVV.

A single count supports this clone. The chain combines TRBV28 with TRBJ1-5, with 9 bases fitting TRBD1. Trimming at V came to 8 bases and at J to 5 bases, leaving 1 base not matched to a gene. The V gene's germline CDR1 is MDHEN and CDR2 SYDVKM. This CDR3 is built from 12 residues. CDR3 region: CASGTGYQPQHF. In nucleotides, the CDR3 is TGTGCCAGCGGGACAGGGTATCAGCCCCAGCATTTT.

This chain connects TRBV6-2 or TRBV6-3 to TRBJ1-2; D is uncertain. The CDR3 runs 15 residues. V was cut by 4 bases and J by 7 bases, with 19 bases left in between. Germline CDR1 reads MNHEY; CDR2 reads SVGEGT. For the CDR3, the DNA is TGTGCCAGCAGTTCTTCTTCGACGACCCGGGGTGGCTACACCTTC. This sequence encodes CASSSSSTTRGGYTF.

V gene TRBV19 combines with J gene TRBJ2-3, with 7 nucleotides matching TRBD2. The CDR3 runs 14 residues. Germline V gene lookup returns CDR1 LNHDA and CDR2 SQIVND (reference sequence). V gave up 11 bases and J gave up 1 base; unmatched junction bases: 9. The CDR3 DNA reads TGTGCCGGACCTCCTGCGGGGGGCACAGATACGCAGTATTTT. Protein: CAGPPAGGTDTQYF.